This TCR beta chain was recorded in a study of blood T cells in healthy people across ages. Study context: Per every two T cells, about one barcoded beta molecule was captured by template switching.

This clonotype has more than one count but fewer than ten. The CDR3 spans 14 residues. V dropped 5 bases and J dropped 10; count of bases not matched to a gene: 11. Germline V CDR1 and CDR2: DFQATT, SNEGSKA (reference sequence). Sample-barcoded 5' priming and a J-beta primer mix drove a second PCR of roughly 6 to 12 cycles. Every molecule of cDNA carried a tag from a template-switch adaptor with 12 random nucleotides. All samples yielded 2.5 million or more CDR3-containing paired-end reads. Via MiXCR, TCRdb re-called the 5' RACE reads, giving one row per CDR3 protein. Of 700,000 to 850,000 distinct CDR3 sequences listed, about 34% are singletons.

The chain employs TRBV20-1 and TRBJ1-4, with 9 bases matching TRBD1. The receptor was derived from a man younger than 35 in good health. Sequencing input: blood. Written as DNA, the CDR3 is TGCAGTGCTCACCAACAGGGGGCTTTTGGAAAACTGTTTTTT. Translation: CSAHQQGAFGKLFF.